The present entry profiles one TCR beta chain with its context. The entry originates in a study of blood T cell repertoires in COVID-19. Looking at the study overall: Nucleic acid was either cDNA or gDNA, and it came from T cells, B-cell-depleted T cells, or PBMCs.

Germline CDR1 is SNHLY and CDR2 is FYNNEI. The CDR3 totals 14 residues. V was cut by 3 bases and J by 2 bases, with 8 bases left in between. The repertoire was sequenced with immunoSEQ multiplex PCR; TCRdb's copy has only in-frame clones and lacks some. The top ten clones hold 1.3% of a sample with some 400,000 clones, 80% to 90% of them seen once. Source material: PBMCs or T cells enriched from blood (not recorded which). This receptor was identified in a man aged 25-40 years who had recovered from COVID-19. The V call is TRBV2, the J call TRBJ1-5, with D perhaps TRBD1 (5 bases). In DNA form, the CDR3 reads TGTGCCAGCAGTGACAGCAGGGGCAATCAGCCCCAGCATTTT. This codes for CASSDSRGNQPQHF.